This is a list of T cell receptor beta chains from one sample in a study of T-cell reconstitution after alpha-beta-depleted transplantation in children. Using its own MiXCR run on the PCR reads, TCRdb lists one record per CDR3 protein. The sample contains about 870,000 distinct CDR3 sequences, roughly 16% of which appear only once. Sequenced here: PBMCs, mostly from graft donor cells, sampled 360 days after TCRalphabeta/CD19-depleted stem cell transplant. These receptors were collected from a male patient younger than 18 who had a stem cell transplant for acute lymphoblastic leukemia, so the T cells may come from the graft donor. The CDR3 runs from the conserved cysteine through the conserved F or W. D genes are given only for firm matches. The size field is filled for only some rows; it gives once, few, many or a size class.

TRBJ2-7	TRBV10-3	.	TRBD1	TGTGCCACCTCGACAGGGGTCCCCTACGAGCAGTACTTC	CATSTGVPYEQYF
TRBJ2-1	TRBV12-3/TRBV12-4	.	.	TGTGCCAGCAGTTTCCGACTAGTTGACGATGAGCAGTTCTTC	CASSFRLVDDEQFF
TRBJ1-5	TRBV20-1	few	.	TGCAGTGCTAGAGATCGGGGGACGGGAACGCCCCAGCATTTT	CSARDRGTGTPQHF
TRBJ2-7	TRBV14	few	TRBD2	TGTGCCAGCAGCCCTTTGACTAGCGGGAGCTCCTACGAGCAGTACTTC	CASSPLTSGSSYEQYF
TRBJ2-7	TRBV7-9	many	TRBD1	TGTGCCAGCAGCTTTCCCGGGACAGGGGGTAAGGCCTACGAGCAGTACTTC	CASSFPGTGGKAYEQYF
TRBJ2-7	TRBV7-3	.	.	TGTGCCAGCAGCCCCACGATCGGGAAGTGGGACGAGCAGTACTTC	CASSPTIGKWDEQYF
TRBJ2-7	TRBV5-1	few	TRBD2	TGCGCCAGCAGTACTGATAGCGGGAGTGGCTACGAGCAGTACTTC	CASSTDSGSGYEQYF
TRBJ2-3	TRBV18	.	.	TGTGCCAGCTCACGGGACGGGGCTAGCACAGATACGCAGTATTTT	CASSRDGASTDTQYF
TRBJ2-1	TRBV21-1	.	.	TGTGCCAGCAGCAAAAAGGGACAGGGCTACAATGAGCAGTTCTTC	CASSKKGQGYNEQFF
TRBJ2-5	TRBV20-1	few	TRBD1	TGCAGTGCTAGATCGAATAGGGGGCGGATTGAGACCCAGTACTTC	CSARSNRGRIETQYF
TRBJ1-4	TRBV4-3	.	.	TGCGCCAGCAGCCAATGGGCAGGTCAAAATGAAAAACTGTTTTTT	CASSQWAGQNEKLFF
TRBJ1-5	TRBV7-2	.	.	TGTGCCAGCAGCTTAGGACGTATTTGGGTTGATCAGCCCCAGCATTTT	CASSLGRIWVDQPQHF
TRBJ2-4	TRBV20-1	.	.	TGCAGCGCCATGCGGCTGGCCAAAAACATTCAGTACTTC	CSAMRLAKNIQYF
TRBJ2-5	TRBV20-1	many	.	TGCAGTGCTAGGGGACCGGGGGCTTGGTACCAAGAGACCCAGTACTTC	CSARGPGAWYQETQYF
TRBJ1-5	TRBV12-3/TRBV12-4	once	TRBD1	TGTGCCAGCAGTCCAGGGGGCGCCGGACGGCAGCCCCAGCATTTT	CASSPGGAGRQPQHF
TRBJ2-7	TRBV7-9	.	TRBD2	TGTGCCAGCAGCTTAGGTGGGACTAGCCACCTCGAGCAGTACTTC	CASSLGGTSHLEQYF
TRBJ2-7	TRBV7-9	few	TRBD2	TGTGCCAGCAGCGTGACTAGCGGGAGGGCACCCTACGAGCAGTACTTC	CASSVTSGRAPYEQYF
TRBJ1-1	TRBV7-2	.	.	TGTGCCAGCAGCTTAGGTCTTACAGCGAACACTGAAGCTTTCTTT	CASSLGLTANTEAFF
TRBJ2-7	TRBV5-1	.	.	TGCGCCAGCTGGGATCGGGACCGACCGAGCTCCTACGAGCAGTACTTC	CASWDRDRPSSYEQYF
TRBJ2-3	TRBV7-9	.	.	TGTGCCAGCAGCTTAGAAAGGCTAGCCTCTGGGGGCACAGATACGCAGTATTTT	CASSLERLASGGTDTQYF
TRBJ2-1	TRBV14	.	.	TGTGCCAGCAGCCACCTTTACCCCGGGGACGAGCAGTTCTTC	CASSHLYPGDEQFF
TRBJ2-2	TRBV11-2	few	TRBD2	TGTGCCAGCAGCTTAACGGGAGGGACCACCGGGGAGCTGTTTTTT	CASSLTGGTTGELFF
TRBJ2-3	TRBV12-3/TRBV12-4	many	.	TGTGCCAGCAGTTTCTCCGGGGGCCCAGATACGCAGTATTTT	CASSFSGGPDTQYF
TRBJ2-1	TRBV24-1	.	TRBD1	TGTGCCACCAGTGATGTCCGGACAGGTGGACGTGGTGAGCAGTTCTTC	CATSDVRTGGRGEQFF
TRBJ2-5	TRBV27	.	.	TGTGCCAGCAATCCGGGGAACCCGTACCAAGAGACCCAGTACTTC	CASNPGNPYQETQYF
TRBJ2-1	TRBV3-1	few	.	TGTGCCAGCAGGAGGAGAGGGGGTGACAATGAGCAGTTCTTC	CASRRRGGDNEQFF
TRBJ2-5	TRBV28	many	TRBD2	TGTGCCAGCAGTCCCCGGGGGGGCTGGGAGACCCAGTACTTC	CASSPRGGWETQYF
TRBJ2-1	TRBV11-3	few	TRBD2	TGTGCCAGCAGCCCCCCGGGGGGACTAGGCTCCTACAATGAGCAGTTCTTC	CASSPPGGLGSYNEQFF
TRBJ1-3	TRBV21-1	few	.	TGTGCCAGCAGCAAAGTAGCGAACGACCTGCTCTCTGGAAACACCATATATTTT	CASSKVANDLLSGNTIYF
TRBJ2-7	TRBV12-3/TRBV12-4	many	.	TGTGCCAGCAGAGACGCCCTCTACGAGCAGTACTTC	CASRDALYEQYF
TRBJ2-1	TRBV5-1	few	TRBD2	TGCGCCAGCAGCTTGACCCCTAGCGGGAGGCCCTCTCAGTTCTTC	CASSLTPSGRPSQFF
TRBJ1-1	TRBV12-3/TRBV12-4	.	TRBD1	TGTGCCAGCAGTTTAGTGGGACAGGGAGCGGCTTTCTTT	CASSLVGQGAAFF
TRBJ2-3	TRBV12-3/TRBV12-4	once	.	TGTGCCAGCAGTTTTAGGACGTGGACGGGATTATTGGACAGTACGCAGTATTTT	CASSFRTWTGLLDSTQYF
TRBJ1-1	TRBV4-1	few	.	TGCGCCAGCAGCCAGATCGGGATAAATGAAGCTTTCTTT	CASSQIGINEAFF
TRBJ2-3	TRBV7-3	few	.	TGTGCCAGCAGCCAAGGGGGTTTCACAGATACGCAGTATTTT	CASSQGGFTDTQYF
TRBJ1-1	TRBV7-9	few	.	TGTGCCAGCAGCTTATCTGCTTCGGGGGCTTTCTTT	CASSLSASGAFF
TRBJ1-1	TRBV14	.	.	TGTGCCAGCAGGGGTTCCATCATTAGGCCGAACACTGAAGCTTTCTTT	CASRGSIIRPNTEAFF
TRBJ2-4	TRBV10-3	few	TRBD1	TGTGCCATCAGTGAAACAGGGGGCCCATTTCAGTACTTC	CAISETGGPFQYF
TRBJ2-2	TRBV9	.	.	TGTGCCAGCAGCGTAGGATGGAAGCGGCCCGGGGAGCTGTTTTTT	CASSVGWKRPGELFF
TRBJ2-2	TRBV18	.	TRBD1	TGTGCCAGCTCACCGGACAGGCTGAACACCGGGGAGCTGTTTTTT	CASSPDRLNTGELFF
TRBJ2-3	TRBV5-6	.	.	TGTGCCAGCAGTCACCGACTTGACACAGATACGCAGTATTTT	CASSHRLDTDTQYF
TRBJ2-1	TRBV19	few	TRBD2	TGTGCCAGTAGTATACCTAGCGGGATTTACAATGAGCAGTTCTTC	CASSIPSGIYNEQFF
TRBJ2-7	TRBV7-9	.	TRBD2	TGTGCCAGCAGCTTTCGGCTAGCGGGAGTAGTGTACGAGCAGTACTTC	CASSFRLAGVVYEQYF
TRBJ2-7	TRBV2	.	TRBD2	TGTGCCGGCGCAACGGGACTAGTCACCTACGAGCAGTACTTC	CAGATGLVTYEQYF
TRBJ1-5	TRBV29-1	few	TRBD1	TGCAGCGTTGTGGACAGGGTGAGTGGTGGTAGCAATCAGCCCCAGCATTTT	CSVVDRVSGGSNQPQHF
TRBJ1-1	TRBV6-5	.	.	TGTGCCAGCAGTTACTCGTGGGATGTGAACACTGAAGCTTTCTTT	CASSYSWDVNTEAFF
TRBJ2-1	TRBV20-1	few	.	TGCAGTGCTAGAACCCCCCCCTCTTATGAGCAGTTCTTC	CSARTPPSYEQFF
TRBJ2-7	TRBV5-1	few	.	TGCGCCAGCAGCTTGGACCTTTTCTACGAGCAGTACTTC	CASSLDLFYEQYF
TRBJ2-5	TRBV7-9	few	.	TGTGCCAGCAGTCTAGTGAATTTGGAGACCCAGTACTTC	CASSLVNLETQYF
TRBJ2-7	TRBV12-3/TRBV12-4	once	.	TGTGCCAGCAGTTTGGGGGGGGACAATCCCTACGAGCAGTACTTC	CASSLGGDNPYEQYF
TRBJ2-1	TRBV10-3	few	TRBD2	TGTGCCATCAGTGGGCGGGAGGGCCGGGAGCAGTTCTTC	CAISGREGREQFF